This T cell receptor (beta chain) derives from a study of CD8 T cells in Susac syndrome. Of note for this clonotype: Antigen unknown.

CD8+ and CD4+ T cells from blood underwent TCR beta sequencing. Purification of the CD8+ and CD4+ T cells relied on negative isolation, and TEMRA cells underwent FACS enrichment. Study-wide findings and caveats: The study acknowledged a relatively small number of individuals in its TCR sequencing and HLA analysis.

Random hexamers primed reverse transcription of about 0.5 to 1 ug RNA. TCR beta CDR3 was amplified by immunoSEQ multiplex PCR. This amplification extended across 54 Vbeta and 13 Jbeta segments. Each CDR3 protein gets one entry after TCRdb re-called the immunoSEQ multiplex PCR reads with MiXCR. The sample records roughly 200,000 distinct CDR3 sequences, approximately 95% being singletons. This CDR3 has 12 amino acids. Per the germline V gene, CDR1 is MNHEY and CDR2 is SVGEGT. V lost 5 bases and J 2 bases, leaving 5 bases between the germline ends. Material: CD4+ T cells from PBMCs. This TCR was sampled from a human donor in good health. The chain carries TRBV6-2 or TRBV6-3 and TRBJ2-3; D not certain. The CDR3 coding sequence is TGTGCCAGCAGTCGATCCACAGATACGCAGTATTTT. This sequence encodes CASSRSTDTQYF.